The T cell receptor (beta chain) described here comes from a study of T cell changes during pregnancy in multiple sclerosis. Assay: immunoSEQ multiplex PCR; the TCRdb copy retains only in-frame clones and omits some. The sample records approximately 100,000 clones, roughly nine tenths being singletons. Germline V lookup: CDR1 MNHEY, CDR2 SMNVEV (reference sequence). The CDR3 runs to 13 residues. V trimming: 5 bases; J trimming: 8 bases; junction bases outside the gene matches: 8. The chain combines TRBV27 with TRBJ1-1; 7 positions agree with TRBD1. This specimen was peripheral blood, taken in the second trimester of pregnancy. The clonotype was recovered from a female donor with multiple sclerosis, enrolled in a pregnancy study. CDR3 in DNA: TGTGCCAGCAGTCCGCGACAGGGAGGAGAAGCTTTCTTT. This sequence encodes CASSPRQGGEAFF.